Presented here are 10 T cell receptor beta chains from one specimen sequenced in a study of blood T cell repertoires in COVID-19. Profiling relied on immunoSEQ multiplex PCR, and the TCRdb table lists in-frame clones only, not all of them. Of some 150,000 clones in the sample, around 84% were seen once. Sample: peripheral blood. All receptors derive from a human donor in a cohort sampled during active COVID-19.

This clone came up once. The chain has TRBV20-1 and TRBJ1-2; 7 bases align to TRBD1. The CDR3 loop spans 11 amino acids. Germline CDR1 is DFQATT and CDR2 is SNEGSKA (reference sequence). V lost 5 bases, J lost 8 bases, and 5 bases stayed unmatched. The CDR3 sequence: CSALTGAGYTF. The CDR3 bases are TGCAGTGCTTTAACAGGGGCCGGCTACACCTTC.

The chain combines TRBV28 with TRBJ1-2; tentative D call: TRBD1 (6 bases). The CDR3 spans 14 residues. V was shortened by 5 bases and J by 3 bases, with 13 bases between the two germline ends. Per germline, CDR1 MDHEN and CDR2 SYDVKM. The chain's CDR3 is CASSLIQGYYGYTF. Here the CDR3 DNA reads TGTGCCAGCAGTCTGATACAGGGTTACTATGGCTACACCTTC.

V is TRBV3-1 (or the pseudogene TRBV3-2) and J is TRBJ2-3; D perhaps matches TRBD1 (6 bases). The CDR3 is 13 amino acids. In germline, CDR1 is LGHDT, CDR2 YNNKEL (reference sequence). Trimming shortened V by 1 base and J by 4 bases, and 6 bases separated the two germline ends. The CDR3 sequence is CASSQAGADTQYF. The CDR3, as DNA: TGTGCCAGCAGCCAAGCAGGGGCAGATACGCAGTATTTT.

This clone was seen a few times. This chain connects TRBV5-4 to TRBJ1-2, with TRBD1 identical over 9 bases. This CDR3 is built from 14 residues. Germline V gene lookup returns CDR1 SGHNT and CDR2 YYREEE (reference sequence). The V and J ends lost 5 bases and 5 bases, in that order; junction bases with no gene match: 7. CDR3 coding DNA: TGTGCCAGCAGGCCACAGGGGGCAAGATATGGCTACACCTTC. Its translation: CASRPQGARYGYTF.

This clone was detected only a few times. The chain recombines TRBV5-1 with TRBJ1-4; D is undetermined. CDR1 is SGHRS, CDR2 YFSETQ, per germline. This CDR3 contains 14 residues. Deletions cut 2 bases from V and 5 bases from J, with 10 bases between. The CDR3 is CASSFSQPNEKLFF. Here the CDR3 DNA reads TGCGCCAGCAGCTTCTCACAGCCCAATGAAAAACTGTTTTTT.

The chain recombines TRBV28 with TRBJ2-1; the match to TRBD2 covers 13 bases. This CDR3 comprises 18 residues. Germline loops: CDR1 MDHEN, CDR2 SYDVKM. Germline trimming cut 4 bases from V and 9 bases from J; bases unmatched to any gene: 15. The CDR3 protein is CASSSRGGLAGVEGEQFF. CDR3 in DNA: TGTGCCAGCAGTTCCCGTGGTGGACTAGCGGGAGTAGAGGGTGAGCAGTTCTTC.

The chain carries TRBV28 and TRBJ1-2, with TRBD1 identical over 8 bases. This CDR3 comprises 14 residues. Germline V gene lookup returns CDR1 MDHEN and CDR2 SYDVKM. The V gene end was trimmed by 10 bases and the J gene end by 5 bases; junction bases not matched to a gene: 12. The CDR3 reads CATRFSGGGYGYTF. The CDR3 DNA is TGTGCCACAAGATTTTCAGGGGGCGGTTATGGCTACACCTTC.

V gene TRBV18 combines with J gene TRBJ1-4; 10 bases line up with TRBD1. Germline lookup yields CDR1 KGHSH and CDR2 LQKENI. The CDR3 has 15 amino acids. Trimming cost V 6 bases and J 5 bases; bases outside gene matches: 6. CDR3 DNA: TGTGCCAGCTCGCGGGACAGGGGAGGAAATGAAAAACTGTTTTTT. Translation gives CASSRDRGGNEKLFF.

The chain joins TRBV7-9 to TRBJ1-4, with D possibly being TRBD1 (5 bases). V gave up 2 bases and J gave up 5 bases, with 21 bases separating them. CDR1 and CDR2 from the germline V gene are SEHNR and FQNEAQ (reference sequence). This CDR3 region has 18 residues. The CDR3 is CASSLLEVLTVTNEKLFF. The CDR3 DNA reads TGTGCCAGCAGCTTATTAGAGGTTTTGACAGTAACGAATGAAAAACTGTTTTTT.

The chain recombines TRBV6-1 with TRBJ1-2, with D possibly being TRBD1 (6 bases). Germline CDR1 reads MNHNS; CDR2 reads SASEGT. V gave up 1 base and J gave up 0 bases, with 18 bases separating them. The CDR3 totals 18 residues. The CDR3 DNA sequence: TGTGCCAGCAGTGAAGTCTCCAATAGGGGGTTAACTAACTATGGCTACACCTTC. It specifies CASSEVSNRGLTNYGYTF.